This TCR beta chain came from a study of early T cells in non-severe SARS-CoV-2 infection. The ends were cut back, 2 bases at V and 4 bases at J, with 15 bases in the middle. Germline V lookup: CDR1 SGHVS, CDR2 FNYEAQ. CDR3 length: 15 amino acids. This clonotype has ten or more counts. TCRdb re-analysed the 5' RACE reads in MiXCR, keeping a single row per CDR3 protein. The profile covers roughly 67,000 distinct CDR3 sequences, with 9% to 15% appearing a single time and about 1.6% taken by the ten largest. This chain connects TRBV7-6 to TRBJ2-7, with D tentatively TRBD1 (6 bases). The receptor comes from an adult who was a healthcare worker with PCR-confirmed SARS-CoV-2 infection or an uninfected control (not recorded which). Sequencing was performed on whole blood. The CDR3 sequence: CASSLRGGPGYEQYF. CDR3 bases: TGTGCCAGCAGCTTACGTGGGGGCCCGGGGTACGAGCAGTACTTC.